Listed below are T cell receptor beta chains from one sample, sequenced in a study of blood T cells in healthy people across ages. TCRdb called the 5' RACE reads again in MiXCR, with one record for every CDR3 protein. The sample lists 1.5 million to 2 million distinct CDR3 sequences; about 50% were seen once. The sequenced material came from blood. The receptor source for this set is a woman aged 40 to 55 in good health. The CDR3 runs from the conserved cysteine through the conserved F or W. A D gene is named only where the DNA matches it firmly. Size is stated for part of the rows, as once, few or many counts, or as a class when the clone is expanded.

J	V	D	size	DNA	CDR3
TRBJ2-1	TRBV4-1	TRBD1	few	TGCGCCAGCAGCCATCAGGGGGATTATTACAGTGAGCAGTTCTTC	CASSHQGDYYSEQFF
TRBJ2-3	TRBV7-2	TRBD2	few	TGTGCCAGCAGACGCTCCGGGGGGGGATACACAGATACGCAGTATTTT	CASRRSGGGYTDTQYF
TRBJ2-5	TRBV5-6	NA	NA	TGTGCCAGCAGCAGATACAGGGTGGAGACCCAGTACTTC	CASSRYRVETQYF
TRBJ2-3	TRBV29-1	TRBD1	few	TGCAGCGTTGCGCTAGACAGGGTTTTCACAGATACGCAGTATTTT	CSVALDRVFTDTQYF
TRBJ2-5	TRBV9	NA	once	TGTGCCAGCAGCGTAGCCGCAGGGGTGCAAGAGACCCAGTACTTC	CASSVAAGVQETQYF
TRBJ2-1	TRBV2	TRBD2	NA	TGTGCCAGCGGAGCCGGGACTAGCGGGAGGACCAATGAGCAGTTCTTC	CASGAGTSGRTNEQFF
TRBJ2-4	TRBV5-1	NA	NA	TGCGCCAGCAGCTTGGGAAGTAGACCGCAGTACTTC	CASSLGSRPQYF
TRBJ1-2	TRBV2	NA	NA	TGTGCCAGCAGTGAAGCGAGGGCCCTTTGGGGTTATGGCTACACCTTC	CASSEARALWGYGYTF
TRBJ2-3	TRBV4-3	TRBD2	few	TGCGCCAGCAGCCAAGATACGCGGGGGGATACGCAGTATTTT	CASSQDTRGDTQYF
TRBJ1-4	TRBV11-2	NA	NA	TGTGCCAGCAGCTTAGATCAGAGCAGGGAAAAACTGTTTTTT	CASSLDQSREKLFF
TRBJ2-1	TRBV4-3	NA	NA	TGCGCCAGCAGCCAAGAAAGGAACTTCTACAATGAGCAGTTCTTC	CASSQERNFYNEQFF
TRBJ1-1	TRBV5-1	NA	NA	TGCGCCAGCAGCTTGGGTACAGTCCCTATGAACACTGAAGCTTTCTTT	CASSLGTVPMNTEAFF
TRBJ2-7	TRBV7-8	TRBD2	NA	TGTGCCAGCAGTCCTGGAGTAGCGGGGGCCGAAACCCAGTACTTC	CASSPGVAGAETQYF
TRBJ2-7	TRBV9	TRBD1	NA	TGTGCCAGCAGCCCCCGGGACAGGGCTAGCTCCTACGAGCAGTACTTC	CASSPRDRASSYEQYF
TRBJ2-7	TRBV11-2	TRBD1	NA	TGTGCCAGCAGCTTATGGGGGTCCGGGACAGGGCCCTCCGAGCAGTACTTC	CASSLWGSGTGPSEQYF
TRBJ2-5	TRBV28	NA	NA	TGTGCCAGCAGTTTACCTCTTGCTAGATTAGGCATCGAGACCCAGTACTTC	CASSLPLARLGIETQYF